This TCR beta chain originates from a study of PD-L1 blockade in urothelial cancer. Across the study: Treatment start was followed by blood analysis at 3 weeks (second dose) and again at 6 weeks.

Synthetic TCR analog templates were spiked into all PCRs individually. The protocol was immunoSEQ multiplex PCR, while the TCRdb copy is restricted to in-frame clones and leaves out a portion. The sample yields around 50,000 clones, around 85% seen once. Germline loops: CDR1 MDHEN, CDR2 SYDVKM. The V and J ends lost 0 bases and 3 bases, in that order; junction bases with no gene match: 14. The CDR3 is 19 residues long. Time point given: peripheral blood 6 weeks after treatment start. The sequences come from PBMCs, collected around atezolizumab (anti-PD-L1) treatment. The sequence came from a man aged 45-60 years with urothelial cancer. The chain is built from TRBV28 and TRBJ2-7; TRBD1 aligns across 10 bases. Here the CDR3 DNA reads TGTGCCAGCAGTTTATGCATGCGGCTTTTGGGACAGGGGTGCTACGAGCAGTACTTC. Its protein product is CASSLCMRLLGQGCYEQYF.